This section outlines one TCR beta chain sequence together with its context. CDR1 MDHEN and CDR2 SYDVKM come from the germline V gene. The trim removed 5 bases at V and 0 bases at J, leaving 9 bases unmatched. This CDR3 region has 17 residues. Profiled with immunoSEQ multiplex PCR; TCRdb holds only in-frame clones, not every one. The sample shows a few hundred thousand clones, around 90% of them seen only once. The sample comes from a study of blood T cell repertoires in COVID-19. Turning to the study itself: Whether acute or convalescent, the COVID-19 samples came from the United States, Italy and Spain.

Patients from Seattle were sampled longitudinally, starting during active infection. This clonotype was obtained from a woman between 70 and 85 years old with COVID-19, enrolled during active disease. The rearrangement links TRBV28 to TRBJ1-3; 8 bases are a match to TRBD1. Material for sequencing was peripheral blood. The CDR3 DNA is TGTGCCAGCAGTGCTCCAGGGGGCGCCGCCTCTGGAAACACCATATATTTT. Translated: CASSAPGGAASGNTIYF.